The 30 T cell receptor beta chains listed next were all sequenced from one sample in a study of T cell changes during pregnancy in multiple sclerosis. Method: immunoSEQ multiplex PCR; TCRdb's copy keeps in-frame clones and lacks some. The data contain tens of thousands of clones, 90% to 95% of them singletons. Sequenced material: CD4+ T cells from peripheral blood mononuclear cells, taken before pregnancy. The receptor set was obtained from a female donor with multiple sclerosis, enrolled in a pregnancy study.

The rearrangement links TRBV23-1 to TRBJ2-1; a possible D gene is TRBD2 (6 bases). TRBV23-1 falls under the ORF class, with uncertain function. V was clipped by 9 bases and J by 4 bases, with 19 bases between them. The CDR3 is made up of 15 amino acids. CDR3 protein: CARGCGDGPYNEQFF. DNA of the CDR3: TGCGCCAGGGGTTGCGGGGACGGGCCTTACAATGAGCAGTTCTTC.

In DNA, the CDR3 is TGTGCCAGTAGTATGGGACAGTCCTACAATGAGCAGTTCTTC. As protein: CASSMGQSYNEQFF. The V gene is TRBV19, the J gene TRBJ2-1; 7 bases are shared with TRBD1. CDR1 and CDR2 (germline): LNHDA, SQIVND (reference sequence). The CDR3 has 14 residues. The trim removed 3 bases at V and 1 base at J, leaving 0 bases unmatched.

This chain uses TRBV27 with TRBJ1-1; TRBD1 is a possible D gene (5 bases). V lost 5 bases and J lost 1, with 14 bases in between. The CDR3 length is 15 residues. CDR1 MNHEY and CDR2 SMNVEV come from the germline V gene (reference sequence). This CDR3 reads CASSPGRGTNTEAFF. The DNA for the CDR3 is TGTGCCAGCAGTCCAGGTCGGGGGACGAACACTGAAGCTTTCTTT.

The rearrangement joins TRBV7-9 to TRBJ2-1; 12 positions match TRBD2. The V gene end was trimmed by 3 bases and the J gene end by 10 bases; junction bases not matched to a gene: 7. Germline CDR1 reads SEHNR; CDR2 reads FQNEAQ (reference sequence). The CDR3 runs to 15 residues. The CDR3 spells CASSFGLAGSEEQFF. The CDR3 DNA follows: TGTGCCAGCAGCTTCGGACTAGCGGGATCGGAAGAGCAGTTCTTC.

V and J are TRBV27 and TRBJ1-3; weak D call: TRBD1 (6 bases). CDR3 length equals 15 residues. The germline V gene encodes CDR1 MNHEY and CDR2 SMNVEV (reference sequence). Trimming took 5 bases from V and 1 from J, leaving 12 bases between them. The CDR3: CASSIQGVSGNTIYF. DNA for the CDR3: TGTGCCAGCAGTATACAGGGAGTTTCTGGAAACACCATATATTTT.

This clone was seen just once. The chain is built from TRBV27 and TRBJ2-3; 12 bases map to TRBD2. The CDR3 spans 15 residues. CDR1 is MNHEY, CDR2 SMNVEV, per germline (reference sequence). The J segment lost 4 bases and the V segment lost 8 bases, leaving 7 bases of the junction unmatched. The CDR3 region has the DNA TGTGCCAGCGCCACTAGCGGGAGGACCGCAGATACGCAGTATTTT. This codes for CASATSGRTADTQYF.

The chain links TRBV27 to TRBJ1-5; TRBD1 is a possible D gene (6 bases). CDR3 length: 14 amino acids. CDR1 and CDR2 (germline): MNHEY, SMNVEV (reference sequence). The V end lost 6 bases, the J end lost 7 bases, and 16 bases lay between the germline ends. Here the CDR3 DNA reads TGTGCCAGCAGCCTGGTACAGGGTTCGCAGCCCCAGCATTTT. Encoded protein: CASSLVQGSQPQHF.

The rearrangement links TRBV5-6 to TRBJ1-4; 8 bases are shared with TRBD1. The CDR3 has 14 residues. Germline V lookup: CDR1 SGHDT, CDR2 YYEEEE. The ends lost 2 bases at V and 5 bases at J; junction bases unmatched: 2. CDR3 nucleotides: TGTGCCAGCAGCTTCAGGACAGGGAATGAAAAACTGTTTTTT. Translated, it gives CASSFRTGNEKLFF.

In this sample, this clone turned up once. In DNA form, the CDR3 reads TGTGCCACCAGCAGAGGACTAGCGGGAGAAACTGGGCTGGTGAGGTGCGAGCAGTACTTC. Amino acid sequence: CATSRGLAGETGLVRCEQYF. V gene TRBV15 combines with J gene TRBJ2-7, with 12 bases identical to TRBD2. There are 20 residues in the CDR3. The V gene's germline CDR1 is LNHNV and CDR2 YYDKDF (reference sequence). The V and J ends lost 1 base and 6 bases, in that order; junction bases with no gene match: 19.

The J gene is TRBJ2-3, the V gene TRBV2; tentatively, D is TRBD1 (6 bases). The CDR3 has 14 amino acids. Germline CDR1 is SNHLY and CDR2 is FYNNEI. V dropped 9 bases and J dropped 3 bases, with 16 bases sitting between them. The DNA of the CDR3 is TGTGCCAGTCTGACAGGAGCCGGAACAGATACGCAGTATTTT. Translated, it gives CASLTGAGTDTQYF.

This clone was seen only a few times. The chain carries TRBV30 and TRBJ1-6, with D perhaps TRBD1 (5 bases). V lost 3 bases and J 10 bases, leaving 13 bases between the germline ends. The V gene's germline CDR1 is GTSNPN and CDR2 SVGIG (reference sequence). CDR3 length: 13 residues. The CDR3 nucleotides read TGTGCCTGGAGCGGGGGGGTAGGATCACCCCTCCACTTT. Encoded protein: CAWSGGVGSPLHF.

The CDR3 coding sequence is TGTGCCAGTAGTATGACGACAGGGGGGAATAATTCACCCCTCCACTTT. This translates into CASSMTTGGNNSPLHF. The chain recombines TRBV19 with TRBJ1-6, with 9 bases identical to TRBD1. Germline assignment: CDR1 LNHDA and CDR2 SQIVND (reference sequence). The CDR3 covers 16 residues. V gave up 3 bases and J gave up 5 bases; unmatched junction bases: 5.

This clone was counted once. This chain joins TRBV4-2 and TRBJ1-4; D not resolved. The CDR3 is 15 residues long. The V gene lost 4 bases and the J gene lost 8 bases, with 17 bases spanning the gap. Germline loops: CDR1 LGHNA, CDR2 YNFKEQ. The CDR3 spells CASSLSRSGNEKLFF. In nucleotides, the CDR3 is TGTGCCAGCAGCCTCAGCCGCTCGGGGAACGAAAAACTGTTTTTT.

V gene TRBV4-1 combines with J gene TRBJ1-2; no firm D call. V was cut by 0 bases and J by 9 bases, with 8 bases left in between. Germline CDR1 and CDR2: MGHRA and YSYEKL. This CDR3 contains 12 residues. The CDR3 DNA reads as TGCGCCAGCAGCCAAGACTCGGGAAGCTACACCTTC. Amino acids: CASSQDSGSYTF.

V gene TRBV27 combines with J gene TRBJ1-4; 8 nucleotides match TRBD1. The CDR3 runs to 16 residues. Germline loops: CDR1 MNHEY, CDR2 SMNVEV (reference sequence). The V segment lost 3 bases and the J segment 7 bases; nucleotides outside the gene matches: 10. The CDR3 region has the DNA TGTGCCAGCAGTTTCCGCGGGACAGGCCTGTTTGAAAAACTGTTTTTT. Amino acids: CASSFRGTGLFEKLFF. The full variable domain, in which reference TRBV27 and TRBJ1-4 provide the parts outside the CDR3, is EAQVTQNPRYLITVTGKKLTVTCSQNMNHEYMSWYRQDPGLGLRQIYYSMNVEVTDKGDVPEGYKVSRKEKRNFPLILESPSPNQTSLYFCASSFRGTGLFEKLFFGSGTQLSVL.

Here the CDR3 DNA reads TGTGCCAGCAGCTTGTTCGGCTTCGGGTCTGTCCCGAATTCACCCCTCCACTTT. Residues: CASSLFGFGSVPNSPLHF. The chain employs TRBV5-4 and TRBJ1-6; no clear D gene. V was cut by 1 base and J by 7 bases, with 21 bases left in between. Germline V gives CDR1 SGHNT, CDR2 YYREEE (reference sequence). CDR3 length: 18 amino acids.

V gene TRBV19 combines with J gene TRBJ1-1, with no clear D. The CDR3 runs 14 residues. Per the germline V gene, CDR1 is LNHDA and CDR2 is SQIVND (reference sequence). With 1 base removed from V and 0 bases from J, the gap between germline ends came to 6 bases. CDR3 protein: CASSIVGVNTEAFF. For the CDR3, the DNA is TGTGCCAGTAGTATAGTCGGGGTGAACACTGAAGCTTTCTTT.

The chain is built from TRBV7-9 and TRBJ1-3; D ambiguous. CDR1 is SEHNR, CDR2 FQNEAQ, per germline (reference sequence). Trimming took off 0 bases at V and 0 bases at J, with 9 bases between the two ends. The CDR3 has 16 amino acids. CDR3: CASSLAGLISGNTIYF. As DNA, the CDR3 is TGTGCCAGCAGCTTAGCCGGACTGATCTCTGGAAACACCATATATTTT.

The V call is TRBV11-3, the J call TRBJ2-7; 9 bases match TRBD1. Trimming at V came to 4 bases and at J to 7 bases, leaving 14 bases not matched to a gene. From germline, CDR1 is SGHNT and CDR2 YENEEA. The CDR3 is 16 residues long. The CDR3 coding sequence is TGTGCCAGCAGCTCAATCTCCGGGACAGGGTCGAGGGAGCAGTACTTC. Translation gives CASSSISGTGSREQYF.

V usage is TRBV27 and J usage is TRBJ2-5; 11 nucleotides agree with TRBD1. CDR1 and CDR2 (germline): MNHEY, SMNVEV (reference sequence). The CDR3 covers 15 residues. V trimming: 4 bases; J trimming: 4 bases; junction bases outside the gene matches: 5. CDR3 protein: CASSSGQGARETQYF. The CDR3 DNA reads as TGTGCCAGCAGTTCCGGACAGGGGGCGCGAGAGACCCAGTACTTC.

V usage is TRBV15 and J usage is TRBJ2-3; a possible D gene is TRBD2 (6 bases). The CDR3 has 13 residues. V dropped 8 bases and J dropped 2 bases, with 11 bases sitting between them. Germline V gives CDR1 LNHNV, CDR2 YYDKDF (reference sequence). CDR3 sequence (DNA): TGTGCCACCCAGGGCGGGACCACAGATACGCAGTATTTT. Protein: CATQGGTTDTQYF. Looking up the rest from reference TRBV15 and TRBJ2-3 gives the full variable domain: DAMVIQNPRYQVTQFGKPVTLSCSQTLNHNVMYWYQQKSSQAPKLLFHYYDKDFNNEADTPDNFQSRRPNTSFCFLDIRSPGLGDTAMYLCATQGGTTDTQYFGPGTRLTVL.

J is TRBJ2-1 and V is TRBV11-1; tentative D call: TRBD2 (5 bases). Trimming removed 1 base from V and 10 bases from J, with 17 bases in between. The CDR3 length is 15 residues. Germline-derived CDR1 and CDR2 are SGHAT and FQDESV (reference sequence). CDR3 nucleotide sequence: TGTGCCAGCAGCTTAGAGGACTTCACTTTACGAGAGCAGTTCTTC. It translates to CASSLEDFTLREQFF.

This clone has just a few counts. V gene TRBV30 combines with J gene TRBJ1-1; D call uncertain. Trimming stripped 6 bases from V and 3 bases from J, with 8 bases between. In germline, CDR1 is GTSNPN, CDR2 SVGIG (reference sequence). CDR3 length: 11 residues. CDR3 bases: TGTGCCTGCAGTCCGTACACTGAAGCTTTCTTT. Protein sequence: CACSPYTEAFF.

The genes are TRBV19 and TRBJ2-5; D remains ambiguous. The germline V gene encodes CDR1 LNHDA and CDR2 SQIVND (reference sequence). V shed 5 bases and J shed 2 bases, with 9 bases lying between them. CDR3 length: 13 residues. The CDR3 is CASSRTVQETQYF. For the CDR3, the DNA is TGTGCCAGTAGTCGCACAGTACAAGAGACCCAGTACTTC.

This rearrangement joins TRBV9 to TRBJ1-2; D not certain. V lost 0 bases and J lost 4, with 10 bases in between. This CDR3 is 14 amino acids long. Looked up from germline, CDR1 is SGDLS and CDR2 is YYNGEE. In nucleotides, the CDR3 is TGTGCCAGCAGCGTAGCTGCGGGGTTCTATGGCTACACCTTC. Protein sequence: CASSVAAGFYGYTF.

This sequence joins TRBV7-9 and TRBJ2-3; tentatively, D is TRBD2 (6 bases). The CDR3 contains 17 residues. The germline CDR1 and CDR2 sequences are SEHNR and FQNEAQ (reference sequence). The V end lost 3 bases, the J end lost 4 bases, and 20 bases lay between the germline ends. CDR3 DNA: TGTGCCAGCAGCTTGGGGGGAGTCTGGGGGATGGCAGATACGCAGTATTTT. Its translation: CASSLGGVWGMADTQYF.

The chain recombines TRBV6-4 with TRBJ2-2; 11 bases are a match to TRBD2. V gave up 4 bases and J gave up 6 bases; unmatched junction bases: 10. The CDR3 covers 17 residues. Germline CDR1 and CDR2: MRHNA and SNTAGT. For the CDR3, the DNA is TGTGCCAGCAGTGCCTTCCATAGCGGGAGGGCTTCCGGGGAGCTGTTTTTT. Its translation is CASSAFHSGRASGELFF.

The chain employs TRBV18 and TRBJ1-6; D may be TRBD1 (6 bases). Trimming removed 9 bases from V and 2 bases from J, with 11 bases in between. The germline V gene encodes CDR1 KGHSH and CDR2 LQKENI. CDR3 length equals 14 residues. The CDR3 DNA follows: TGTGCCAGTAACCAGGGGACCTATAATTCACCCCTCCACTTT. Translated: CASNQGTYNSPLHF.

The V call is TRBV5-4, the J call TRBJ2-2; 10 bases line up with TRBD2. This CDR3 region has 16 residues. Germline CDR1 SGHNT, CDR2 YYREEE (reference sequence). V shed 3 bases, J shed 4 bases, and the junction held 6 bases outside the gene matches. The CDR3 region is CASSSSGRGATGELFF. The CDR3, as DNA: TGTGCCAGCAGCTCAAGCGGGAGGGGGGCCACCGGGGAGCTGTTTTTT.

The CDR3 nucleotides are TGTGCCAGCAGTCCCTCGACAGGGATCGGCACTGAAGCTTTCTTT. Translated, it gives CASSPSTGIGTEAFF. The gene calls are TRBV6-5 and TRBJ1-1, with 7 positions matching TRBD1. V was clipped by 5 bases and J by 4 bases; unmatched bases: 10. Germline loops: CDR1 MNHEY, CDR2 SVGAGI. The CDR3 contains 15 residues.